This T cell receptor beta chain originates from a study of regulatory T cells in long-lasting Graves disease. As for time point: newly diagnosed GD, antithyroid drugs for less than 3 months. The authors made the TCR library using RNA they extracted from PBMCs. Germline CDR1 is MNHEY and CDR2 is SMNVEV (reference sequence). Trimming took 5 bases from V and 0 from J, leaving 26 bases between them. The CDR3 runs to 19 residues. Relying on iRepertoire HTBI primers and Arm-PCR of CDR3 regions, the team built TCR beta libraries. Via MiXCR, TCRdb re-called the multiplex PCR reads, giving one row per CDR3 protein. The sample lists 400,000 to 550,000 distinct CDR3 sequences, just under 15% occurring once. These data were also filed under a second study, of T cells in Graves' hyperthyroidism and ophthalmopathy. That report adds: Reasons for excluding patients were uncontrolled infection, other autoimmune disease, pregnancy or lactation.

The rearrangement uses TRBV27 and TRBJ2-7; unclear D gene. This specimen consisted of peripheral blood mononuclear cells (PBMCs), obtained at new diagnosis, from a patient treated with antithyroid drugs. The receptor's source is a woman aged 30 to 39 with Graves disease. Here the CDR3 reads CASSPRRGRTSNSSYEQYF. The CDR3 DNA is TGTGCCAGCAGTCCCCGCCGCGGACGGACGTCTAACAGCTCCTACGAGCAGTACTTC.